This record concerns one T cell receptor beta chain sequence. V was clipped by 3 bases and J by 5 bases; unmatched bases: 0. From germline, CDR1 is ENHRY and CDR2 SYGVKD. The CDR3 sequence is 12 residues long. This record comes from a study of CD4 and CD8 cells across lung adenocarcinoma regions. Donors had localized lung adenocarcinoma, a non-small cell lung cancer. One entry per CDR3 protein results from TCRdb running MiXCR on the PCR reads. The sample gives fewer than 9,500 distinct CDR3 sequences, about 56% of which show up once; roughly 24% is in the top ten. This sequence was found in a female donor with lung adenocarcinoma. The CD4 and CD8 labels of this study may be unreliable. The sequencing input was CD4+ T cells from the center of a lung tumor. V is TRBV10-3 and J is TRBJ1-1, with 7 bases identical to TRBD1. Here the CDR3 DNA reads TGTGCCATCAGTGACAGGGGGACTGAAGCTTTCTTT. Its translation is CAISDRGTEAFF.